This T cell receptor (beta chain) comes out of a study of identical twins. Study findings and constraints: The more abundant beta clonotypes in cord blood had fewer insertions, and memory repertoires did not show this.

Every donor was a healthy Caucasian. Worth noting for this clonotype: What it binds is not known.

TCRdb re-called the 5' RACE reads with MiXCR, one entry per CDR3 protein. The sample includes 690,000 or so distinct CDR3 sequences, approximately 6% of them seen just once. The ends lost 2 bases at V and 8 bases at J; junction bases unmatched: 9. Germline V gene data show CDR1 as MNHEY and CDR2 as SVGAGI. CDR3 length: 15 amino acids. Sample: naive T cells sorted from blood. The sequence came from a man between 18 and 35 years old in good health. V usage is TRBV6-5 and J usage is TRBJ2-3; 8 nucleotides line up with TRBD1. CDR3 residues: CASSYGDRLSGTQYF. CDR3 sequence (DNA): TGTGCCAGCAGTTACGGGGACAGGCTTTCTGGTACGCAGTATTTT.